The present T cell receptor (beta chain) was sequenced within a study of blood T cell repertoires in COVID-19. Study-wide context: From T cells, B-cell-depleted T cells, or PBMCs came the material, which was cDNA or gDNA.

The V gene's germline CDR1 is LNHNV and CDR2 YYDKDF (reference sequence). The CDR3 has 15 amino acids. With V trimmed by 3 bases and J by 5 bases, 7 bases remained unmatched. Measured with immunoSEQ multiplex PCR; TCRdb has only the in-frame clones, and not every one. The sample lists 200,000 to 250,000 clones; around nine tenths were seen once. Enrolled during active infection, Seattle patients were then followed longitudinally. A single count supports this clone. The J gene is TRBJ2-7, the V gene TRBV15, with TRBD2 identical over 10 bases. The sequencing input was peripheral blood. The TCR originated in a man aged 55 to 70 with COVID-19, enrolled during active disease. CDR3 sequence: CATSRTLAGYDEQYF. CDR3 DNA: TGTGCCACCAGCAGGACACTAGCGGGATACGACGAGCAGTACTTC.